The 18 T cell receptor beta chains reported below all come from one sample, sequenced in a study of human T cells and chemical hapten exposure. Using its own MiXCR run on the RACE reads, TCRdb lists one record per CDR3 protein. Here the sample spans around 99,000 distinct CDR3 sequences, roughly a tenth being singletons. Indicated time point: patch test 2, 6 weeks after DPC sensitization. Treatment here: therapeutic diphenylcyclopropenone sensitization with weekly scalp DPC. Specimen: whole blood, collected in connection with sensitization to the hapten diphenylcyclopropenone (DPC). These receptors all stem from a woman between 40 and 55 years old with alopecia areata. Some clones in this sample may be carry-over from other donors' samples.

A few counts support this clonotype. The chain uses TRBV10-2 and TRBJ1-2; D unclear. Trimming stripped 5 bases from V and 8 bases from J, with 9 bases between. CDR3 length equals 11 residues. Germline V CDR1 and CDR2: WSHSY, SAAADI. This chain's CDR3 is CASSRIGGYTF. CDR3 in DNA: TGCGCCAGCAGTCGTATAGGAGGCTACACCTTC.

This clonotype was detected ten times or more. The CDR3: CSVSTSGGTRTQYF. The DNA of the CDR3 is TGCAGCGTTAGTACTAGCGGGGGGACGAGGACCCAGTACTTC. V is TRBV29-1 and J is TRBJ2-5, with TRBD2 matching 12 bases. Germline CDR1 is SQVTM and CDR2 is ANQGSEA. The CDR3 is made up of 14 amino acids. Trimming cost V 5 bases and J 7 bases; bases outside gene matches: 8.

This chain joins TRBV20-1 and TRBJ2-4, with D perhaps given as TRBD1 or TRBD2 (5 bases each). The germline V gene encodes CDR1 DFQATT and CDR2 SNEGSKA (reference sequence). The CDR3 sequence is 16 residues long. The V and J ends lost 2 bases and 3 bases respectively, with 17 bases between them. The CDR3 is CSARRASVGDKNIQYF. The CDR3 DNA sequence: TGCAGTGCTAGACGCGCCTCCGTGGGGGACAAAAACATTCAGTACTTC.

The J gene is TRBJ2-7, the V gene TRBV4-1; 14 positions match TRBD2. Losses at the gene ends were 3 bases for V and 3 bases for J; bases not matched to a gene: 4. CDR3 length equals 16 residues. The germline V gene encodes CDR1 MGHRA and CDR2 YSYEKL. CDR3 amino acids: CASSHGTSGGLYEQYF. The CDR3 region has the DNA TGCGCCAGCAGCCACGGGACTAGCGGGGGACTCTACGAGCAGTACTTC.

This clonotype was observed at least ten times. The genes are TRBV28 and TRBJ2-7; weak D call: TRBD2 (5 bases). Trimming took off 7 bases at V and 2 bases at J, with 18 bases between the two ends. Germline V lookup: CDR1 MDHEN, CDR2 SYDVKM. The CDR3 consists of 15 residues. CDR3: CASTLAGDPPYEQYF. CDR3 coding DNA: TGTGCCAGCACTCTGGCCGGGGATCCCCCCTACGAGCAGTACTTC.

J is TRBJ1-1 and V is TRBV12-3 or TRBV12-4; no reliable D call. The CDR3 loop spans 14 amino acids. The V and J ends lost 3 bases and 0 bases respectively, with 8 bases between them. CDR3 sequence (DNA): TGTGCCAGCAGTTTTAGACCGCTGAACACTGAAGCTTTCTTT. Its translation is CASSFRPLNTEAFF.

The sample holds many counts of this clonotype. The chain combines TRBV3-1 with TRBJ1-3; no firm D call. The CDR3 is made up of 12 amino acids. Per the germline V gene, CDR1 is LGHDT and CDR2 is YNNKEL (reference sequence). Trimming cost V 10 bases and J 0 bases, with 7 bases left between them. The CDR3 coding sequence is TGTGCCACCGGGAGCTCTGGAAACACCATATATTTT. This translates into CATGSSGNTIYF.

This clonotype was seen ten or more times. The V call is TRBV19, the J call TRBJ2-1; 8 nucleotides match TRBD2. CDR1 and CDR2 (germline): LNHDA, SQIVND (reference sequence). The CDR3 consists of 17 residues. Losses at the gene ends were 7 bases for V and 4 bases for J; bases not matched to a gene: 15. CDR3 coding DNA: TGTGCCAGTAACGGGCGCGCCGGGGGGGCCAGGTACAATGAGCAGTTCTTC. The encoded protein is CASNGRAGGARYNEQFF. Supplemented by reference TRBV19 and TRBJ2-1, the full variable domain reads DGGITQSPKYLFRKEGQNVTLSCEQNLNHDAMYWYRQDPGQGLRLIYYSQIVNDFQKGDIAEGYSVSREKKESFPLTVTSAQKNPTAFYLCASNGRAGGARYNEQFFGPGTRLTVL.

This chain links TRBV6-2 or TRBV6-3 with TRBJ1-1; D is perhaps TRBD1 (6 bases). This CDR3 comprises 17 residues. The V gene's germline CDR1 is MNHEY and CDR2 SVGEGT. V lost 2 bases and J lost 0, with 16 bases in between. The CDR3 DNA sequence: TGTGCCAGCAGTTACGACGGGGGGCGTTATTTGAACACTGAAGCTTTCTTT. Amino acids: CASSYDGGRYLNTEAFF.

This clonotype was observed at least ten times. The CDR3 DNA reads as TGCGCCAGCAGCTGGACAGATCAAGAGACCCAGTACTTC. It translates to CASSWTDQETQYF. V and J are TRBV5-1 and TRBJ2-5, with a weak D call TRBD1 (6 bases). CDR3 length equals 13 residues. The germline V gene encodes CDR1 SGHRS and CDR2 YFSETQ. V was clipped by 3 bases and J by 2 bases, with 8 bases between them.

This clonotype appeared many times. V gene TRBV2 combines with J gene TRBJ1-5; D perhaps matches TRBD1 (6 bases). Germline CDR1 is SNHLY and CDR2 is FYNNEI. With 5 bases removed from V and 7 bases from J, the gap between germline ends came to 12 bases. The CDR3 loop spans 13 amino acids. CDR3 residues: CASSSGENQPQHF. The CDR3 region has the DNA TGTGCCAGCAGTTCAGGGGAAAACCAGCCCCAGCATTTT.

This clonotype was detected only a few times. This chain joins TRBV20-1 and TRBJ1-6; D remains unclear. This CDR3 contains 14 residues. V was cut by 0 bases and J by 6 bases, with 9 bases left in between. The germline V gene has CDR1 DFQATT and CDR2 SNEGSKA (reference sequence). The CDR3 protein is CSARDRTGNSPLHF. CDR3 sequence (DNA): TGCAGTGCTAGAGATCGGACCGGTAATTCACCCCTCCACTTT.

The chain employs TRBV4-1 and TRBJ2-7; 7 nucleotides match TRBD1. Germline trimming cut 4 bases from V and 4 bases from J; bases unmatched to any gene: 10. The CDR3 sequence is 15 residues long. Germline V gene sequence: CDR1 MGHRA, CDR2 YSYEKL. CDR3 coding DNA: TGCGCCAGCAGCCTAGCTCGGGACAGCATTTACGAGCAGTACTTC. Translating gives CASSLARDSIYEQYF.

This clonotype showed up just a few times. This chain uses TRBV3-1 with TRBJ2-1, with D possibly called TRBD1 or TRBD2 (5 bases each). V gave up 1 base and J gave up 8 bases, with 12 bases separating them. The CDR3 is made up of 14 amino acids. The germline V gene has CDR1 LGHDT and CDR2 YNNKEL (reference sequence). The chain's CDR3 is CASSQAGTNYEQFF. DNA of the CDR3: TGTGCCAGCAGCCAAGCCGGGACGAACTATGAGCAGTTCTTC.

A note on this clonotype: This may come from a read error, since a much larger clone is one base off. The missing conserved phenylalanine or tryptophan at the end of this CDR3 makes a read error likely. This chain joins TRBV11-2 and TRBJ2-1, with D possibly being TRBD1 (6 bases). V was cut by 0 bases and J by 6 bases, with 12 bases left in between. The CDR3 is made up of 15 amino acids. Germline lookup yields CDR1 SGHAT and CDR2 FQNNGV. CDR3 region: CASSLDLAGVNEQFL. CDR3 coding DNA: TGTGCCAGCAGCTTAGATCTCGCAGGGGTCAATGAGCAGTTCTTA.

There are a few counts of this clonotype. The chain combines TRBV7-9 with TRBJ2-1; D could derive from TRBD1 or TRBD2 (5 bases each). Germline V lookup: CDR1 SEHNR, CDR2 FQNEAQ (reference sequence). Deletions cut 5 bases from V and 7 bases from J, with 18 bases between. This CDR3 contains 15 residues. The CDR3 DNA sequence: TGTGCCAGCAGCCCACCGGGGCTAAGGGTGAATGAGCAGTTCTTC. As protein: CASSPPGLRVNEQFF.

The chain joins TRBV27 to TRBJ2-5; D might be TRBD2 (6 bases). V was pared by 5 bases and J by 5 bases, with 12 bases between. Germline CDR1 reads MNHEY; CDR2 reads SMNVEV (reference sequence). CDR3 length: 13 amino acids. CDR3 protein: CASSPPGSETQYF. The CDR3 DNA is TGTGCCAGCAGTCCCCCCGGGAGTGAGACCCAGTACTTC.

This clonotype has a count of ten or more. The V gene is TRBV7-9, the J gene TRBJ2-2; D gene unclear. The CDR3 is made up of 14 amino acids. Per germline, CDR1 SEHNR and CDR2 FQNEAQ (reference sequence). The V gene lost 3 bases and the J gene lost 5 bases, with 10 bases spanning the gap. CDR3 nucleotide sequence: TGTGCCAGCAGCTTCGAAGGGTTAACCGGGGAGCTGTTTTTT. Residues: CASSFEGLTGELFF.